A single sample gave rise to the 20 T cell receptor beta chains below, sequenced in a study of blood T cell repertoires in COVID-19. Profiled with immunoSEQ multiplex PCR; TCRdb holds only in-frame clones, not every one. The repertoire consists of 76,000 or so clones, with about four fifths occurring once and the leading ten covering 8.5% to 14%. Sequencing was performed on peripheral blood. All receptors derive from a man aged 50-59 years with acute or convalescent COVID-19.

The CDR3 nucleotides are TGTGCCAGCAGCGTAGATCCGACTAGCGAATACAATGAGCAGTTCTTC. It translates to CASSVDPTSEYNEQFF. The chain combines TRBV9 with TRBJ2-1; 8 positions match TRBD2. The V segment lost 0 bases and the J segment 4 bases; nucleotides outside the gene matches: 6. This CDR3 is 16 amino acids long. Germline values: CDR1 SGDLS, CDR2 YYNGEE.

The gene calls are TRBV7-2 and TRBJ2-4; D gene uncertain. CDR3 length equals 15 residues. Germline V lookup: CDR1 SGHTA, CDR2 FQGNSA. The V gene lost 4 bases and the J gene lost 3 bases, with 13 bases spanning the gap. The CDR3 DNA reads as TGTGCCAGCAGCTCCGGCCCCCCGGGCAAAAACATTCAGTACTTC. Its translation: CASSSGPPGKNIQYF.

The chain links TRBV6-6 to TRBJ1-4, with D possibly being TRBD1 (5 bases). Germline CDR1 reads MNHNY; CDR2 reads SVGAGI (reference sequence). Trimming stripped 6 bases from V and 0 bases from J, with 14 bases between. The CDR3 spans 16 residues. The DNA of the CDR3 is TGTGCCAGCAGGGACGGGGGGGGAGCAACTAATGAAAAACTGTTTTTT. Translated, it gives CASRDGGGATNEKLFF.

V is TRBV4-2 and J is TRBJ2-7; 7 bases match TRBD1. The CDR3 covers 15 residues. CDR1 and CDR2 from the germline V gene are LGHNA and YNFKEQ. J was trimmed by 2 bases and V by 0 bases; bases with no gene match: 4. CDR3 sequence (DNA): TGTGCCAGCAGCCAAGATATAACAGGGGCCTACGAGCAGTACTTC. This encodes CASSQDITGAYEQYF.

CDR3 in amino acids: CASSLINSNQPQHF. CDR3 in DNA: TGTGCCAGCAGCTTAATAAATAGCAATCAGCCCCAGCATTTT. The V and J genes are TRBV6-2 or TRBV6-3 and TRBJ1-5; no reliable D call. Germline CDR1 is MNHEY and CDR2 is SVGEGT. Trimming took 6 bases from V and 0 from J, leaving 9 bases between them. The length of the CDR3 is 14 residues.

This rearrangement joins TRBV6-2 or TRBV6-3 to TRBJ2-7; 9 bases align to TRBD2. CDR1 is MNHEY, CDR2 SVGEGT, per germline. Unmatched junction bases numbered 5, after V lost 5 bases and J lost 3 bases. CDR3 length: 14 residues. Here the CDR3 DNA reads TGTGCCAGCAGTAGCGGGAGGAGGTACTACGAGCAGTACTTC. Residues: CASSSGRRYYEQYF.

V and J are TRBV9 and TRBJ1-1; a weak D match, TRBD1 (6 bases). The CDR3 runs 14 residues. The germline gives CDR1 SGDLS, CDR2 YYNGEE. V gave up 3 bases and J gave up 1 base, with 10 bases separating them. In DNA, the CDR3 is TGTGCCAGCAGCGGCAACAGGGCGAACACTGAAGCTTTCTTT. Protein sequence: CASSGNRANTEAFF.

The chain carries TRBV18 and TRBJ1-5; 7 bases are a match to TRBD1. V trimming: 3 bases; J trimming: 3 bases; junction bases outside the gene matches: 8. Germline assignment: CDR1 KGHSH and CDR2 LQKENI. This CDR3 comprises 16 residues. The CDR3 nucleotides are TGTGCCAGCTCACCGAACCGACAGGGAAACAATCAGCCCCAGCATTTT. It codes for CASSPNRQGNNQPQHF.

The rearrangement joins TRBV7-9 to TRBJ1-4, with TRBD1 identical over 9 bases. CDR3 length: 15 amino acids. CDR1 SEHNR and CDR2 FQNEAQ come from the germline V gene (reference sequence). V gave up 5 bases and J gave up 7 bases; unmatched junction bases: 8. The CDR3 nucleotides are TGTGCCAGCAGCCAACGGACAGGGGAAGGTGAAAAACTGTTTTTT. As protein: CASSQRTGEGEKLFF.

The chain combines TRBV6-5 with TRBJ1-5, with 8 bases identical to TRBD1. Germline CDR1 and CDR2: MNHEY and SVGAGI. With 6 bases clipped from V and 1 base from J, the junction kept 5 bases outside the gene matches. The CDR3 sequence is 15 residues long. The CDR3 loop is CASRRQGMSNQPQHF. In DNA, the CDR3 is TGTGCCAGCAGGAGACAGGGGATGAGCAATCAGCCCCAGCATTTT.

This clone came up a few times. The J gene is TRBJ1-6, the V gene TRBV2; 9 nucleotides match TRBD1. The J segment lost 7 bases and the V segment lost 7 bases, leaving 8 bases of the junction unmatched. Germline-derived CDR1 and CDR2 are SNHLY and FYNNEI. The CDR3 consists of 15 residues. CDR3 coding DNA: TGTGCCAGCACCGCGACAGGGGGTGAGAATTCACCCCTCCACTTT. Its protein product is CASTATGGENSPLHF.

There are a few counts of this clone. The chain joins TRBV9 to TRBJ1-2; 7 bases align to TRBD1. V shed 0 bases, J shed 0 bases, and the junction held 2 bases outside the gene matches. Looked up from germline, CDR1 is SGDLS and CDR2 is YYNGEE. The CDR3 length is 15 residues. The CDR3 here is CASSVVDRANYGYTF. The CDR3 DNA is TGTGCCAGCAGCGTAGTAGACAGGGCTAACTATGGCTACACCTTC.

This clone was counted only a few times. The chain employs TRBV4-3 and TRBJ1-4, with TRBD1 matching over 8 bases. Trimming at V came to 3 bases and at J to 8 bases, leaving 11 bases not matched to a gene. Germline V gene sequence: CDR1 LGHNA, CDR2 YSLEER. The CDR3 covers 16 residues. DNA of the CDR3: TGCGCCAGCAGCCAGGACTACAGGGGGAAAGGAGAAAAACTGTTTTTT. This translates into CASSQDYRGKGEKLFF.

The chain carries TRBV10-3 and TRBJ1-2; D is perhaps TRBD1 (5 bases). V was shortened by 3 bases and J by 8 bases, with 13 bases between the two germline ends. Germline loops: CDR1 ENHRY, CDR2 SYGVKD. This CDR3 has 13 residues. CDR3 sequence: CAISDREEGGYTF. In DNA form, the CDR3 reads TGTGCCATCAGTGACAGGGAGGAAGGCGGCTACACCTTC.

This clone was observed once. The chain is built from TRBV2 and TRBJ2-3; TRBD1 matches at 9 bases. CDR3 length: 14 amino acids. The junction had 1 base not matched to a gene; V was cut back by 6 bases and J by 0 bases. Germline V gene sequence: CDR1 SNHLY, CDR2 FYNNEI. The CDR3 region has the DNA TGTGCCAGCAGGGACAGGGGAAGCACAGATACGCAGTATTTT. Translated, it gives CASRDRGSTDTQYF.

The chain couples TRBV15 to TRBJ1-5, with D unresolved. V gave up 0 bases and J gave up 6 bases, with 9 bases separating them. Germline lookup yields CDR1 LNHNV and CDR2 YYDKDF (reference sequence). The CDR3 length is 14 residues. The DNA for the CDR3 is TGTGCCACCAGCAGAGATTGGGGAGGTCAGCCCCAGCATTTT. This translates into CATSRDWGGQPQHF.

The rearrangement uses TRBV6-5 and TRBJ1-6; weak D call: TRBD1 (5 bases). The V gene's germline CDR1 is MNHEY and CDR2 SVGAGI. Between the trimmed V and J ends, which lost 0 bases and 8 bases, there was a span of 5 bases. This CDR3 spans 13 amino acids. CDR3 sequence (DNA): TGTGCCAGCAGTTACTCAGGGGATTCACCCCTCCACTTT. Its protein is CASSYSGDSPLHF.

This chain uses TRBV7-2 with TRBJ2-2, with D possibly TRBD1 on 5 matching bases. CDR3 length: 15 residues. The ends were cut back, 4 bases at V and 1 base at J, with 10 bases in the middle. CDR1 SGHTA and CDR2 FQGNSA come from the germline V gene. The CDR3 loop reads CASSSRTQNTGELFF. CDR3 coding DNA: TGTGCCAGCAGCTCCAGGACACAGAACACCGGGGAGCTGTTTTTT.

This rearrangement joins TRBV4-3 to TRBJ1-2; 7 bases line up with TRBD1. Germline loops: CDR1 LGHNA, CDR2 YSLEER. CDR3 length: 15 residues. V lost 3 bases and J lost 3; bases outside the gene matches: 7. The DNA of the CDR3 is TGCGCCAGCAGCCAGGACCGACAGGGTTACTATGGCTACACCTTC. Its translation: CASSQDRQGYYGYTF.

The V and J genes are TRBV27 and TRBJ1-1, with D possibly being TRBD1 (6 bases). Germline CDR1 is MNHEY and CDR2 is SMNVEV (reference sequence). The CDR3 length is 14 residues. The V end lost 0 bases, the J end lost 11 bases, and 16 bases lay between the germline ends. The CDR3 DNA follows: TGTGCCAGCAGTTTATCGGGGGGGGGCCCCGTCGCTTTCTTT. This gives the protein CASSLSGGGPVAFF.